This T cell receptor beta chain was sequenced during a study of human T cells and chemical hapten exposure. This clonotype appeared many times. Each CDR3 protein gets one entry after TCRdb re-called the RACE reads with MiXCR. The table shows about 400,000 distinct CDR3 sequences, with about 6.9% occurring only once. Time point: patch test 2, 6 weeks after DPC sensitization. Documented treatment: therapeutic diphenylcyclopropenone sensitization with weekly scalp DPC. Unmatched junction bases numbered 13, after V lost 7 bases and J lost 6 bases. This CDR3 has 16 amino acids. V and J are TRBV12-3 or TRBV12-4 and TRBJ2-1; the match to TRBD2 covers 9 bases. The starting material was whole blood, obtained in connection with sensitization to the hapten diphenylcyclopropenone (DPC). The clonotype was recovered from a woman aged 18-29 years with alopecia areata. Some clones in this sample may be carry-over from other donors' samples. The CDR3: CASTGGSGGFLNEQFF. The CDR3 DNA is TGTGCCAGCACCGGAGGGAGCGGGGGGTTCCTCAATGAGCAGTTCTTC.